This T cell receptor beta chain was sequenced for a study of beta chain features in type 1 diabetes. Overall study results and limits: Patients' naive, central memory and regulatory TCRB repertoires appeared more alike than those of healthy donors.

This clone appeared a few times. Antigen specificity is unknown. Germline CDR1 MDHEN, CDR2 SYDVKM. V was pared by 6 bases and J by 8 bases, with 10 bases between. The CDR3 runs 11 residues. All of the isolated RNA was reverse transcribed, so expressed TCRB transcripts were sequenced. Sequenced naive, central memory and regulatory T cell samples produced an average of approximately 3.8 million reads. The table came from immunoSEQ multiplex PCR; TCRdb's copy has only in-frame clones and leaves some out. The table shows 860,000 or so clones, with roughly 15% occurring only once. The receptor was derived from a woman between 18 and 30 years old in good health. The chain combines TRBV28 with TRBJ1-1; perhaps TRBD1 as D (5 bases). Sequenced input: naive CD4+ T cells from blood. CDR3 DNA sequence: TGTGCCAGCAGGAGGGGCAAGGAAGCTTTCTTT. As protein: CASRRGKEAFF. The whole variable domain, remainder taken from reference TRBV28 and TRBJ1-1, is DVKVTQSSRYLVKRTGEKVFLECVQDMDHENMFWYRQDPGLGLRLIYFSYDVKMKEKGDIPEGYSVSREKKERFSLILESASTNQTSMYLCASRRGKEAFFGQGTRLTVV.